The 26 T cell receptor beta chains presented below share a single source sample, sequenced in a study of neurological immune-mediated disorders. TCRdb used MiXCR to reprocess the 5' RACE reads, holding one entry per CDR3 protein. Of tens of thousands of distinct CDR3 sequences listed, less than 15% are singletons. Indicated time point: longitudinal time-point 2. Sequences were obtained from PBMCs. The receptors come from a female donor with HTLV-1-associated myelopathy (HAM/TSP).

Note on this clonotype: This could be a read error, since a much larger clone is one nucleotide away. J is TRBJ2-7 and V is TRBV5-1; TRBD1 matches 7 bases. The V gene's germline CDR1 is SGHRS and CDR2 YFSETQ. The CDR3 spans 15 residues. The CDR3 nucleotides read TGCGCCAGCAGCGTACTACCCGGGACAGAATACGAGAAGTACTTC. This codes for CASSVLPGTEYEKYF.

This clonotype appeared many times. V usage is TRBV7-3 and J usage is TRBJ2-3, with D tentatively TRBD1 or TRBD2 (5 bases each). The V end lost 8 bases, the J end lost 1 base, and 13 bases lay between the germline ends. This CDR3 is 14 amino acids long. Germline V CDR1 and CDR2: SGHTA, FQGTGA. This CDR3 reads CASGHSGRTDTQYF. For the CDR3, the DNA is TGTGCCAGCGGCCACTCGGGGCGCACAGATACGCAGTATTTT.

This clonotype was observed many times. This sequence joins TRBV4-2 and TRBJ2-1; possibly TRBD2 for D (7 bases). CDR3 size: 17 residues. Trimming took 0 bases from V and 12 from J, leaving 24 bases between them. Germline V lookup: CDR1 LGHNA, CDR2 YNFKEQ. The DNA of the CDR3 is TGTGCCAGCAGCCAAGATCTCGGGGCGGGGGCCGCGTTGGGGCAGTTCTTC. This translates into CASSQDLGAGAALGQFF.

There are a few counts of this clonotype. V usage is TRBV13 and J usage is TRBJ1-2; D perhaps matches TRBD1 (5 bases). The CDR3 extends over 14 amino acids. V dropped 0 bases and J dropped 7 bases, with 12 bases sitting between them. Germline values: CDR1 PRHDT, CDR2 FYEKMQ (reference sequence). As DNA, the CDR3 is TGTGCCAGCAGCTTAGGCCCAGGGCGGGCTGGCTACACCTTC. Protein product: CASSLGPGRAGYTF.

This clonotype was seen at least ten times. The CDR3 DNA sequence: TGCAGTGCTAGACTAGCGGGGGGGCCAGGGAATGAGCAGTTCTTC. Protein sequence: CSARLAGGPGNEQFF. The chain is built from TRBV20-1 and TRBJ2-1; 12 bases align to TRBD2. The V and J ends lost 2 bases and 7 bases, in that order; junction bases with no gene match: 6. Per the germline V gene, CDR1 is DFQATT and CDR2 is SNEGSKA (reference sequence). The CDR3 runs 15 residues.

The table lists this clonotype with many counts. The gene calls are TRBV7-9 and TRBJ1-4, with D unclear. V dropped 8 bases and J dropped 7 bases, with 14 bases sitting between them. The CDR3 has 13 amino acids. Per germline, CDR1 SEHNR and CDR2 FQNEAQ (reference sequence). CDR3 residues: CASRRVAGEKLFF. The CDR3 bases are TGTGCCAGCCGTAGGGTTGCTGGTGAAAAACTGTTTTTT. Full variable domain (missing parts from reference TRBV7-9 and TRBJ1-4): DTGVSQNPRHKITKRGQNVTFRCDPISEHNRLYWYRQTLGQGPEFLTYFQNEAQLEKSRLLSDRFSAERPKGSFSTLEIQRTEQGDSAMYLCASRRVAGEKLFFGSGTQLSVL.

The CDR3 coding sequence is TGCAGCGTTGCTCGGACGGTCTATGGCTACACCTTC. It specifies CSVARTVYGYTF. The chain joins TRBV29-1 to TRBJ1-2; the D is unclear. Between the trimmed V and J ends, which lost 4 bases and 4 bases, there was a span of 10 bases. Per the germline V gene, CDR1 is SQVTM and CDR2 is ANQGSEA. The CDR3 consists of 12 residues.

The sample holds many counts of this clonotype. The V call is TRBV4-1, the J call TRBJ1-1; D is perhaps TRBD1 (5 bases). Between the trimmed V and J ends, which lost 4 bases and 4 bases, there was a span of 16 bases. This CDR3 comprises 15 residues. CDR1 and CDR2 from the germline V gene are MGHRA and YSYEKL. Written as DNA, the CDR3 is TGCGCCAGCAGCCCCCGGGGGAACAGCCGCACTGAAGCTTTCTTT. Its translation is CASSPRGNSRTEAFF.

This clonotype was picked up many times. The chain couples TRBV5-1 to TRBJ1-5; D is uncertain. V shed 0 bases and J shed 1 base, with 8 bases lying between them. The germline CDR1 and CDR2 sequences are SGHRS and YFSETQ. The CDR3 spans 15 residues. The CDR3 nucleotides are TGCGCCAGCAGCTTGGTTCCCGGGAGCAATCAGCCCCAGCATTTT. This gives the protein CASSLVPGSNQPQHF.

This clonotype came up many times. The V gene is TRBV7-9, the J gene TRBJ2-7; D might be TRBD1 or TRBD2, each matching 5 bases. This CDR3 is built from 14 residues. V dropped 1 base and J dropped 3 bases, with 10 bases sitting between them. Germline V CDR1 and CDR2: SEHNR, FQNEAQ (reference sequence). The CDR3, as DNA: TGTGCCAGCAGCTTAGTAGAGGGGTTCTACGAGCAGTACTTC. The encoded protein is CASSLVEGFYEQYF. Variable domain in full (rest from reference TRBV7-9 and TRBJ2-7): DTGVSQNPRHKITKRGQNVTFRCDPISEHNRLYWYRQTLGQGPEFLTYFQNEAQLEKSRLLSDRFSAERPKGSFSTLEIQRTEQGDSAMYLCASSLVEGFYEQYFGPGTRLTVT.

This clonotype showed up many times. The V and J genes are TRBV9 and TRBJ1-2; D may be TRBD1 (6 bases). V shed 3 bases and J shed 4 bases, with 13 bases lying between them. Germline V gene sequence: CDR1 SGDLS, CDR2 YYNGEE. This CDR3 is 14 amino acids long. CDR3: CASSDRDRSYGYTF. CDR3 nucleotide sequence: TGTGCCAGCAGCGACAGGGATCGTAGCTATGGCTACACCTTC.

A remark on this clonotype: At one end the junction does not follow the germline gene, possibly because of a read error. The V and J genes are TRBV24-1 and TRBJ2-1; D remains unclear. Germline loops: CDR1 KGHDR, CDR2 SFDVKD. CDR3 length: 13 residues. CDR3 sequence: CVTSDYLSYEQFF. CDR3 sequence (DNA): TGTGTCACCAGTGATTATTTATCCTACGAGCAGTTCTTC.

This clonotype was detected ten times or more. The chain has TRBV4-1 and TRBJ1-6; D gene uncertain. CDR1 is MGHRA, CDR2 YSYEKL, per germline. Trimming stripped 0 bases from V and 0 bases from J, with 9 bases between. The CDR3 has 17 amino acids. The CDR3 sequence: CASSQESRSSYNSPLHF. The CDR3 bases are TGCGCCAGCAGCCAAGAGTCACGGAGCTCCTATAATTCACCCCTCCACTTT.

The J gene is TRBJ2-6, the V gene TRBV18, with D perhaps being TRBD1 or TRBD2 (5 bases each). Deletions cut 0 bases from V and 0 bases from J, with 12 bases between. Germline CDR1 and CDR2: KGHSH and LQKENI. The CDR3 length is 18 residues. CDR3 sequence (DNA): TGTGCCAGCTCACCACCCGGGACCGGGTCCTCTGGGGCCAACGTCCTGACTTTC. Amino acid sequence: CASSPPGTGSSGANVLTF.

In its sample, this clonotype was seen many times. This chain links TRBV6-6 with TRBJ1-1; TRBD1 matches at 8 bases. CDR3 length: 14 amino acids. Trimming at V came to 6 bases and at J to 1 base, leaving 4 bases not matched to a gene. Per germline, CDR1 MNHNY and CDR2 SVGAGI (reference sequence). The CDR3 is CASRTGAGNTEAFF. CDR3 in DNA: TGTGCCAGCAGGACAGGGGCGGGGAACACTGAAGCTTTCTTT.

This clonotype was counted once. A junction end diverges from the germline sequence, so it may reflect a read error. This chain joins TRBV5-1 and TRBJ2-5, with D perhaps TRBD2 (5 bases). Germline lookup yields CDR1 SGHRS and CDR2 YFSETQ. The CDR3 totals 14 residues. The CDR3 sequence is CASSISGYQENQYF. The CDR3 DNA is TGCGCCAGCAGCATATCGGGGTATCAAGAGAACCAGTACTTC.

At least ten counts were recorded for this clonotype. This rearrangement joins TRBV5-1 to TRBJ1-1; D gene unclear. V was shortened by 5 bases and J by 3 bases, with 5 bases between the two germline ends. This CDR3 spans 11 amino acids. Germline V gene lookup returns CDR1 SGHRS and CDR2 YFSETQ. CDR3 protein: CASREDTEAFF. The CDR3 bases are TGCGCCAGCAGGGAAGACACTGAAGCTTTCTTT. Full variable domain (remainder filled in from reference TRBV5-1 and TRBJ1-1): KAGVTQTPRYLIKTRGQQVTLSCSPISGHRSVSWYQQTPGQGLQFLFEYFSETQRNKGNFPGRFSGRQFSNSRSEMNVSTLELGDSALYLCASREDTEAFFGQGTRLTVV.

The chain joins TRBV7-7 to TRBJ2-7; tentatively, D is TRBD2 (5 bases). Per germline, CDR1 SSHAT and CDR2 FNYEAQ (reference sequence). Trimming left V 1 base short and J 6 bases short, with 16 bases between. The CDR3 is 15 amino acids. The CDR3 protein is CASSLGTDPEGEQYF. Here the CDR3 DNA reads TGTGCCAGCAGCTTAGGGACCGATCCCGAGGGCGAGCAGTACTTC.

Comment on this clonotype: A read error may be the cause here, since a much bigger clone is one base away. J is TRBJ2-1 and V is TRBV24-1; TRBD1 aligns across 8 bases. This CDR3 region has 17 residues. The germline V gene has CDR1 KGHDR and CDR2 SFDVKD. The CDR3 sequence is CTTSGNGRDRWYNEQFF. As DNA, the CDR3 is TGTACCACCAGTGGGAATGGTCGGGACAGGTGGTACAATGAGCAGTTCTTC.

The sample holds many counts of this clonotype. The chain carries TRBV12-3 or TRBV12-4 and TRBJ2-2; TRBD2 matches 10 bases. The CDR3 has 19 residues. V lost 1 base and J lost 3; bases outside the gene matches: 11. The CDR3 loop is CASSLEGVGLAAYTGELFF. Here the CDR3 DNA reads TGTGCCAGCAGTTTAGAGGGGGTCGGACTAGCGGCGTACACCGGGGAGCTGTTTTTT.

This clonotype came up many times. The chain links TRBV12-3 or TRBV12-4 to TRBJ1-5, with 7 positions matching TRBD1. The CDR3 runs 14 residues. V was pared by 3 bases and J by 6 bases, with 5 bases of the junction left unmatched. The CDR3 sequence is CASSLAGQSQPQHF. DNA of the CDR3: TGTGCCAGCAGTTTGGCGGGACAGAGTCAGCCCCAGCATTTT.

There are many counts of this clonotype. DNA of the CDR3: TGTGCCATCAGTGTTCGGGAGCAGGGAATACATGAGCAGTTCTTC. Protein sequence: CAISVREQGIHEQFF. This sequence joins TRBV10-3 and TRBJ2-1; maybe TRBD2 (6 bases). Germline V CDR1 and CDR2: ENHRY, SYGVKD. The CDR3 has 15 residues. Between the trimmed V and J ends, which lost 4 bases and 8 bases, there was a span of 18 bases.

In its sample, this clonotype was seen many times. V gene TRBV7-9 combines with J gene TRBJ1-1; TRBD1 might be the D (5 bases). The CDR3 sequence is 15 residues long. Trimming removed 6 bases from V and 3 bases from J, with 17 bases in between. Germline V CDR1 and CDR2: SEHNR, FQNEAQ (reference sequence). This chain's CDR3 is CASRSGTSSHTEAFF. The CDR3 region has the DNA TGTGCCAGCAGATCCGGGACCTCTTCGCACACTGAAGCTTTCTTT.

This clonotype was recorded at least ten times. V and J are TRBV9 and TRBJ1-2; D might be TRBD1 (5 bases). V was clipped by 2 bases and J by 6 bases, with 8 bases between them. The CDR3 loop spans 12 amino acids. The germline V gene encodes CDR1 SGDLS and CDR2 YYNGEE. The CDR3 DNA sequence: TGTGCCAGCAGCGTTACAGGCGATGGCTACACCTTC. As protein: CASSVTGDGYTF.

The gene calls are TRBV20-1 and TRBJ2-3; 14 positions match TRBD2. Germline V gene data show CDR1 as DFQATT and CDR2 as SNEGSKA (reference sequence). This CDR3 has 16 amino acids. Unmatched junction bases numbered 10, after V lost 6 bases and J lost 5 bases. As DNA, the CDR3 is TGCAGTGCCTCCGGGACTAGCGGGGGTCTGGGAGATACGCAGTATTTT. Protein: CSASGTSGGLGDTQYF.

In its sample, this clonotype was seen many times. The chain joins TRBV7-2 to TRBJ2-7; 9 bases are a match to TRBD2. The CDR3 runs to 13 residues. In germline, CDR1 is SGHTA, CDR2 FQGNSA. V shed 5 bases and J 4 bases; nucleotides not matched to a gene: 3. The CDR3 loop is CASSPTSGYEQYF. The DNA of the CDR3 is TGTGCCAGCAGCCCGACTAGCGGATACGAGCAGTACTTC.